This T cell receptor (beta chain) was captured by sequencing in a study of shared clonotypes between healthy human individuals. On the study more broadly: Each donor contributed plates that comprised three CD4 naive, three CD4 memory, two CD8 naive and one CD8 memory. Study outcomes and limitations: Despite large depth, sorted-subset datasets appeared incompletely sequenced. It was the few donors that limited the genetic and exposure-history diversity represented.

Study processing details: Filtering was not the same, since immunoSEQ gave junction-only sequences without quality scores. Some clones are missing from TCRdb's copy, which holds only in-frame ones; the method was immunoSEQ multiplex PCR. That table supplies the V and J calls and clone size; D and trimming were determined from the DNA. This table holds about 2.1 million clones, 93% found once. The naive CD8 fraction comprised CD45RO-negative cells positively selected for CCR7 and excluded terminally differentiated effector memory CD45RA+ cells. The CDR3 loop spans 15 amino acids. Germline CDR1 MNHEY, CDR2 SVGAGI. Trimming cost V 0 bases and J 0 bases, with 5 bases left between them. On this clone itself: The target antigen is unknown.

The material sequenced was naive CD8+ T cells from PBMCs. This clonotype was sampled from a man aged 18 to 29 in good health. Some clones in this sample may be carry-over from other donors' samples. V is TRBV6-5 and J is TRBJ1-4; no reliable D call. CDR3 DNA sequence: TGTGCCAGCAGTTACTCCAGGACAACTAATGAAAAACTGTTTTTT. This sequence encodes CASSYSRTTNEKLFF.